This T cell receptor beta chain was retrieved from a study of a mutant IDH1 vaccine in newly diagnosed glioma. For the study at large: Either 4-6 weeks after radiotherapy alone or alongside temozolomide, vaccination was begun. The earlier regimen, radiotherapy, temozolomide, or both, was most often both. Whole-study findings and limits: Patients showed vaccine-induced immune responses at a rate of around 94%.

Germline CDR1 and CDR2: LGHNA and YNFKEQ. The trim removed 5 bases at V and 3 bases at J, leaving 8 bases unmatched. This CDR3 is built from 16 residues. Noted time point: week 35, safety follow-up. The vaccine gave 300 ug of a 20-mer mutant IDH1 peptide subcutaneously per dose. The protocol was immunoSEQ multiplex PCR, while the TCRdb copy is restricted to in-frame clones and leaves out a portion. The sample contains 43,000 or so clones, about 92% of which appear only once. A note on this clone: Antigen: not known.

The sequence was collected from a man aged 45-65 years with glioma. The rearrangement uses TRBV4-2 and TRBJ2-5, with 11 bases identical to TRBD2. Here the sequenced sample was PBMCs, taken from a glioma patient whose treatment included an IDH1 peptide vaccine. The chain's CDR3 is CASSGTGTSGEETQYF. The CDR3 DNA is TGTGCCAGCAGCGGAACCGGGACTAGCGGAGAAGAGACCCAGTACTTC.